The 10 T cell receptor beta chains listed next were all sequenced from one sample in a study of shared clonotypes between healthy human individuals. CD45RO-negative, CCR7-selected cells formed the naive CD8 fraction, which excluded terminally differentiated effector memory CD45RA+ cells. TCRdb's table, derived via immunoSEQ multiplex PCR, lists solely in-frame clones and lacks some. The sample contains approximately 810,000 clones, approximately 92% of which appear only once. The sample comprised naive CD8+ T cells sorted from blood. Source of these receptors: a man aged 30 to 45 in good health.

Details on this clone: This sample also contains other DNA sequences that code for the same CDR3. J is TRBJ2-7 and V is TRBV27, with 10 bases that match TRBD1. The CDR3 covers 15 residues. The germline V gene encodes CDR1 MNHEY and CDR2 SMNVEV (reference sequence). V trimming: 2 bases; J trimming: 2 bases; junction bases outside the gene matches: 3. DNA for the CDR3: TGTGCCAGCAGTTTAACTGGGACAGGGGCCTACGAGCAGTACTTC. Encoded protein: CASSLTGTGAYEQYF.

The genes are TRBV7-9 and TRBJ2-3, with TRBD2 as a possible D gene (6 bases). This CDR3 spans 14 amino acids. The germline V gene has CDR1 SEHNR and CDR2 FQNEAQ (reference sequence). Trimming took 5 bases from V and 4 from J, leaving 13 bases between them. Here the CDR3 DNA reads TGTGCCAGCAGCCCCCAGGGACTTCCAGATACGCAGTATTTT. Translating gives CASSPQGLPDTQYF.

This chain connects TRBV28 to TRBJ2-3; 8 bases are a match to TRBD1. CDR3 size: 16 residues. The germline V gene has CDR1 MDHEN and CDR2 SYDVKM. Trimming at V came to 4 bases and at J to 0 bases, leaving 6 bases not matched to a gene. The CDR3 DNA follows: TGTGCCAGCAGTTATTACCAGGGGGCCAGCACAGATACGCAGTATTTT. It yields the protein CASSYYQGASTDTQYF.

About this clone: The same CDR3 arises from other DNA sequences in this sample as well. The chain uses TRBV19 and TRBJ2-2; D uncertain. The V end was cut by 1 base, the J end by 4 bases, with 4 bases between. This CDR3 is built from 13 residues. Germline-derived CDR1 and CDR2 are LNHDA and SQIVND (reference sequence). CDR3 in amino acids: CASSIGGTGELFF. Written as DNA, the CDR3 is TGTGCCAGTAGTATAGGTGGCACCGGGGAGCTGTTTTTT.

On this clone itself: Other DNA sequences in the same sample also yield this CDR3. CDR3: CASSISLNTEAFF. DNA for the CDR3: TGTGCCAGTAGTATTTCCTTGAACACTGAAGCTTTCTTT. The chain carries TRBV19 and TRBJ1-1; no clear D. The CDR3 covers 13 residues. Trimming removed 3 bases from V and 0 bases from J, with 5 bases in between. Germline CDR1 is LNHDA and CDR2 is SQIVND (reference sequence).

This sequence joins TRBV2 and TRBJ2-2; a weak D match, TRBD2 (6 bases). Deletions cut 5 bases from V and 0 bases from J, with 10 bases between. The CDR3 covers 15 residues. CDR1 is SNHLY, CDR2 FYNNEI, per germline. The CDR3 sequence: CASSYSGANTGELFF. CDR3 bases: TGTGCCAGCAGTTATAGCGGAGCGAACACCGGGGAGCTGTTTTTT.

DNA of the CDR3: TGCGCCAGCAGCCAAGAATGGACCAACAATGAGCAGTTCTTC. Translated: CASSQEWTNNEQFF. The chain uses TRBV4-1 and TRBJ2-1; D gene unclear. From germline, CDR1 is MGHRA and CDR2 YSYEKL. The CDR3 spans 14 residues. V was cut by 0 bases and J by 5 bases, with 8 bases left in between.

This clone showed up just once. The J gene is TRBJ1-5, the V gene TRBV15, with D maybe TRBD1 (5 bases). Germline V gene lookup returns CDR1 LNHNV and CDR2 YYDKDF (reference sequence). Trimming removed 0 bases from V and 7 bases from J, with 13 bases in between. The CDR3 covers 15 residues. Here the CDR3 reads CATSRDRGIGQPQHF. CDR3 DNA sequence: TGTGCCACCAGCAGAGATCGGGGGATCGGGCAGCCCCAGCATTTT.

The J gene is TRBJ2-7, the V gene TRBV5-6, with D possibly matching TRBD1 (5 bases). The CDR3 is made up of 16 amino acids. Deletions cut 6 bases from V and 2 bases from J, with 21 bases between. The germline gives CDR1 SGHDT, CDR2 YYEEEE. The CDR3 sequence is CASTGIQDMGPYEQYF. As DNA, the CDR3 is TGTGCCAGCACCGGAATACAGGACATGGGCCCCTACGAGCAGTACTTC. Looking up the rest from reference TRBV5-6 and TRBJ2-7 gives the full variable domain: DAGVTQSPTHLIKTRGQQVTLRCSPKSGHDTVSWYQQALGQGPQFIFQYYEEEERQRGNFPDRFSGHQFPNYSSELNVNALLLGDSALYLCASTGIQDMGPYEQYFGPGTRLTVT.

The chain joins TRBV29-1 to TRBJ1-2; no clear D gene. This CDR3 comprises 13 residues. The V end was cut by 7 bases, the J end by 7 bases, with 19 bases between. Germline CDR1 is SQVTM and CDR2 is ANQGSEA. CDR3: CSALSRAQGGYTF. The DNA of the CDR3 is TGCAGCGCCTTATCTCGGGCGCAAGGTGGCTACACCTTC.